These T cell receptor beta chains were read from a single sample in a study of blood T cell repertoires in COVID-19. Repertoires were generated with immunoSEQ multiplex PCR, while TCRdb's copy carries only in-frame clones and drops some. This table holds around 250,000 clones, 85% found once. Material: PBMCs or T cells enriched from blood (not recorded which). The receptor set was obtained from a woman in her fifties or sixties with acute COVID-19. Each CDR3 is given with its conserved first and last residue. The D gene is left open where the match is weak. For some rows the clone size is stated as once, few or many, or as a class when expanded; others skip it.

d_gene: .
abundance: .
j_gene: TRBJ1-1
v_gene: TRBV7-9
CDR3aa: CASSPRGPQDEAFF
CDR3nt: TGTGCCAGCAGCCCGAGAGGGCCGCAGGATGAAGCTTTCTTT

d_gene: TRBD1
abundance: .
j_gene: TRBJ1-3
v_gene: TRBV2
CDR3aa: CASSEAPRQGNTIYF
CDR3nt: TGTGCCAGCAGTGAAGCGCCAAGACAGGGGAACACCATATATTTT

d_gene: .
abundance: .
j_gene: TRBJ2-2
v_gene: TRBV6-5
CDR3aa: CASSLLTSFTGELFF
CDR3nt: TGTGCCAGCAGTTTGTTAACCAGTTTCACCGGGGAGCTGTTTTTT

d_gene: .
abundance: .
j_gene: TRBJ1-6
v_gene: TRBV30
CDR3aa: CAWSRRSSYNSPLHF
CDR3nt: TGTGCCTGGAGTAGACGGAGCTCCTATAATTCACCCCTCCACTTT

d_gene: .
abundance: .
j_gene: TRBJ2-7
v_gene: TRBV20-1
CDR3aa: CSASGVVHGRTGEQYF
CDR3nt: TGCAGTGCTAGTGGAGTTGTTCATGGAAGAACGGGCGAGCAGTACTTC

d_gene: TRBD1
abundance: .
j_gene: TRBJ2-2
v_gene: TRBV7-9
CDR3aa: CASSSHLGQGASRELFF
CDR3nt: TGTGCCAGCAGCTCTCACCTAGGACAGGGGGCGTCCCGGGAGCTGTTTTTT

d_gene: .
abundance: .
j_gene: TRBJ2-1
v_gene: TRBV7-6
CDR3aa: CASCVYNEQFF
CDR3nt: TGTGCCAGCTGCGTCTACAATGAGCAGTTCTTC

d_gene: .
abundance: .
j_gene: TRBJ2-2
v_gene: TRBV5-8
CDR3aa: CASSFQAGVTGELFF
CDR3nt: TGTGCCAGCAGCTTTCAGGCCGGGGTCACCGGGGAGCTGTTTTTT

d_gene: .
abundance: .
j_gene: TRBJ1-1
v_gene: TRBV12-2
CDR3aa: CASRLVLREAFF
CDR3nt: TGTGCAAGTCGCTTAGTCCTCCGTGAGGCTTTCTTT

d_gene: .
abundance: .
j_gene: TRBJ1-1
v_gene: TRBV4-1
CDR3aa: CASSLYFDTNTEAFF
CDR3nt: TGCGCCAGCAGCCTCTACTTTGACACGAACACTGAAGCTTTCTTT

d_gene: .
abundance: .
j_gene: TRBJ2-1
v_gene: TRBV5-1
CDR3aa: CASSGGPQGLERNEQFF
CDR3nt: TGCGCCAGCAGCGGGGGGCCACAGGGGTTAGAGCGGAATGAGCAGTTCTTC

d_gene: .
abundance: .
j_gene: TRBJ1-2
v_gene: TRBV5-4
CDR3aa: CASSLGGAYGYTF
CDR3nt: TGTGCCAGCAGCTTGGGGGGAGCGTATGGCTACACCTTC

d_gene: .
abundance: .
j_gene: TRBJ1-2
v_gene: TRBV19
CDR3aa: CASSIGQERGYTF
CDR3nt: TGTGCCAGTAGTATAGGACAGGAGAGAGGCTACACCTTC

d_gene: .
abundance: .
j_gene: TRBJ1-5
v_gene: TRBV6-6
CDR3aa: CASSSDRLNQPQHF
CDR3nt: TGTGCCAGCAGTTCTGACAGGCTCAATCAGCCCCAGCATTTT

d_gene: .
abundance: .
j_gene: TRBJ1-1
v_gene: TRBV18
CDR3aa: CASSPPGRGGTEAFF
CDR3nt: TGTGCCAGCTCACCACCGGGCAGGGGAGGGACTGAAGCTTTCTTT

d_gene: .
abundance: few
j_gene: TRBJ2-6
v_gene: TRBV3-1/TRBV3-2
CDR3aa: CASSPVSGPGVCTGANVLTF
CDR3nt: TGTGCCAGCAGCCCAGTGTCCGGTCCAGGGGTTTGTACAGGGGCCAACGTCCTGACTTTC

d_gene: .
abundance: .
j_gene: TRBJ2-7
v_gene: TRBV10-3
CDR3aa: CAAQNGQGYYEQYF
CDR3nt: TGTGCCGCCCAAAATGGGCAGGGTTACTACGAGCAGTACTTC

d_gene: .
abundance: once
j_gene: TRBJ2-3
v_gene: TRBV9
CDR3aa: CASSAGLTDTQYF
CDR3nt: TGTGCCAGCAGCGCGGGGTTAACAGATACGCAGTATTTT

d_gene: .
abundance: .
j_gene: TRBJ1-2
v_gene: TRBV28
CDR3aa: CASSQGYGYTF
CDR3nt: TGTGCCAGCAGCCAGGGTTATGGCTACACCTTC

d_gene: .
abundance: .
j_gene: TRBJ1-5
v_gene: TRBV28
CDR3aa: CASSSKYSGNQPQHF
CDR3nt: TGTGCCAGCAGTTCCAAATACAGTGGCAATCAGCCCCAGCATTTT

d_gene: .
abundance: .
j_gene: TRBJ1-2
v_gene: TRBV3-1/TRBV3-2
CDR3aa: CASSQDDRNYGYTF
CDR3nt: TGTGCCAGCAGCCAAGACGACAGGAACTATGGCTACACCTTC

d_gene: .
abundance: .
j_gene: TRBJ1-4
v_gene: TRBV7-9
CDR3aa: CASSKGGGLGEKLFF
CDR3nt: TGTGCCAGCAGTAAAGGCGGGGGGCTCGGTGAAAAACTGTTTTTT

d_gene: .
abundance: .
j_gene: TRBJ1-4
v_gene: TRBV5-8
CDR3aa: CASSFPEAATTNEKLFF
CDR3nt: TGTGCCAGCAGCTTCCCCGAGGCAGCCACAACTAATGAAAAACTGTTTTTT

d_gene: .
abundance: many
j_gene: TRBJ2-3
v_gene: TRBV4-3
CDR3aa: CASSQVKEGAQYF
CDR3nt: TGCGCCAGCAGCCAAGTGAAAGAGGGGGCGCAGTATTTT

d_gene: TRBD2
abundance: .
j_gene: TRBJ2-3
v_gene: TRBV30
CDR3aa: CAWVAGGRTDTQYF
CDR3nt: TGTGCCTGGGTAGCGGGGGGGAGGACAGATACGCAGTATTTT

d_gene: .
abundance: .
j_gene: TRBJ1-5
v_gene: TRBV30
CDR3aa: CAWSVANNQPQHF
CDR3nt: TGTGCCTGGAGTGTAGCCAATAATCAGCCCCAGCATTTT

d_gene: .
abundance: .
j_gene: TRBJ1-2
v_gene: TRBV5-1
CDR3aa: CASSPAGDPEGYTF
CDR3nt: TGCGCCAGCAGCCCAGCAGGGGATCCGGAAGGCTACACCTTC

d_gene: .
abundance: .
j_gene: TRBJ2-2
v_gene: TRBV5-1
CDR3aa: CASSSQATGELFF
CDR3nt: TGCGCCAGCAGCTCTCAGGCAACCGGGGAGCTGTTTTTT

d_gene: TRBD1
abundance: .
j_gene: TRBJ1-1
v_gene: TRBV5-1
CDR3aa: CASSGQTGGAEAFF
CDR3nt: TGCGCCAGCAGCGGCCAGACAGGGGGAGCTGAAGCTTTCTTT

d_gene: .
abundance: .
j_gene: TRBJ2-3
v_gene: TRBV7-2
CDR3aa: CASSFSSLGTDTQYF
CDR3nt: TGTGCCAGCAGCTTTTCTAGTTTGGGTACAGATACGCAGTATTTT

d_gene: .
abundance: .
j_gene: TRBJ1-1
v_gene: TRBV5-1
CDR3aa: CASSFTWNTEAFF
CDR3nt: TGCGCCAGCAGCTTTACATGGAACACTGAAGCTTTCTTT

d_gene: TRBD1
abundance: .
j_gene: TRBJ2-1
v_gene: TRBV10-2
CDR3aa: CASREGQGSYNEQFF
CDR3nt: TGCGCCAGCAGGGAGGGACAGGGCTCCTACAATGAGCAGTTCTTC

d_gene: TRBD1
abundance: .
j_gene: TRBJ2-5
v_gene: TRBV7-2
CDR3aa: CASSRTGERETQYF
CDR3nt: TGTGCCAGCAGCCGGACAGGGGAGCGAGAGACCCAGTACTTC

d_gene: .
abundance: .
j_gene: TRBJ1-2
v_gene: TRBV11-2
CDR3aa: CASSLVSSANYGYTF
CDR3nt: TGTGCCAGCAGCTTAGTATCCAGCGCCAACTATGGCTACACCTTC

d_gene: .
abundance: .
j_gene: TRBJ2-7
v_gene: TRBV19
CDR3aa: CASSTGQGYEQYF
CDR3nt: TGTGCCAGTAGTACTGGCCAGGGGTACGAGCAGTACTTC

d_gene: TRBD1
abundance: .
j_gene: TRBJ2-5
v_gene: TRBV5-4
CDR3aa: CASSHETGGQETQYF
CDR3nt: TGTGCCAGCAGTCATGAGACAGGGGGGCAAGAGACCCAGTACTTC

d_gene: .
abundance: .
j_gene: TRBJ2-3
v_gene: TRBV9
CDR3aa: CASSVSGGADTQYF
CDR3nt: TGTGCCAGCAGCGTAAGTGGTGGAGCAGATACGCAGTATTTT

d_gene: TRBD1
abundance: few
j_gene: TRBJ2-1
v_gene: TRBV27
CDR3aa: CASSLLGQGRREQFF
CDR3nt: TGTGCCAGCAGTTTATTGGGACAGGGCAGGAGGGAGCAGTTCTTC

d_gene: .
abundance: .
j_gene: TRBJ2-1
v_gene: TRBV4-3
CDR3aa: CASSQEWDNYNEQFF
CDR3nt: TGCGCCAGCAGCCAAGAGTGGGACAACTACAATGAGCAGTTCTTC

d_gene: .
abundance: few
j_gene: TRBJ2-7
v_gene: TRBV3-1/TRBV3-2
CDR3aa: CASSRKEVGTYEQYF
CDR3nt: TGTGCCAGCAGCCGAAAAGAGGTCGGAACCTACGAGCAGTACTTC

d_gene: .
abundance: .
j_gene: TRBJ1-2
v_gene: TRBV27
CDR3aa: CASSPLDSSNYGYTF
CDR3nt: TGTGCCAGCAGCCCATTGGACAGTAGTAACTATGGCTACACCTTC

d_gene: TRBD2
abundance: .
j_gene: TRBJ2-5
v_gene: TRBV2
CDR3aa: CAGVSGSGETQYF
CDR3nt: TGTGCCGGGGTTAGCGGGTCTGGGGAGACCCAGTACTTC

d_gene: .
abundance: .
j_gene: TRBJ1-1
v_gene: TRBV7-8
CDR3aa: CASSLAGSSSGTEAFF
CDR3nt: TGTGCCAGCAGCTTAGCGGGTTCTAGTTCGGGGACTGAAGCTTTCTTT

d_gene: .
abundance: .
j_gene: TRBJ1-1
v_gene: TRBV6-5
CDR3aa: CASSYSPGTMNTEAFF
CDR3nt: TGTGCCAGCAGTTACTCTCCAGGAACCATGAACACTGAAGCTTTCTTT

d_gene: TRBD2
abundance: .
j_gene: TRBJ2-7
v_gene: TRBV27
CDR3aa: CASSLTAGPSYEQYF
CDR3nt: TGTGCCAGCAGTTTAACAGCGGGGCCCTCCTACGAGCAGTACTTC

d_gene: .
abundance: once
j_gene: TRBJ1-2
v_gene: TRBV6-5
CDR3aa: CASSYSKREGGGYTF
CDR3nt: TGTGCCAGCAGTTACTCGAAGAGGGAAGGGGGTGGCTACACCTTC

d_gene: .
abundance: .
j_gene: TRBJ1-5
v_gene: TRBV5-5
CDR3aa: CASSSSTDQPQHF
CDR3nt: TGTGCCAGCAGCTCCTCGACAGATCAGCCCCAGCATTTT

d_gene: TRBD1
abundance: .
j_gene: TRBJ1-5
v_gene: TRBV2
CDR3aa: CASSGGQGDQPQHF
CDR3nt: TGTGCCAGCAGTGGCGGACAGGGGGATCAGCCCCAGCATTTT

d_gene: .
abundance: .
j_gene: TRBJ2-3
v_gene: TRBV7-2
CDR3aa: CASSLLRLDTQYF
CDR3nt: TGTGCCAGCAGCTTACTGAGGTTAGATACGCAGTATTTT

d_gene: TRBD1
abundance: .
j_gene: TRBJ1-6
v_gene: TRBV12-3/TRBV12-4
CDR3aa: CASSPDREPPLHF
CDR3nt: TGTGCCAGCAGCCCAGACAGGGAGCCACCCCTCCACTTT

d_gene: TRBD1
abundance: .
j_gene: TRBJ2-7
v_gene: TRBV18
CDR3aa: CASTPGQEKYEQYF
CDR3nt: TGTGCCAGCACGCCGGGACAGGAGAAATACGAGCAGTACTTC